This passage covers 8 T cell receptor beta chains from one sample sequenced in a study of T cells in Graves' hyperthyroidism and ophthalmopathy. TCR beta CDR3 regions were amplified from RNA transcripts. First-round RT-PCR of the TCR CDR3 relied on the HTBI primer set. TCRdb re-analysed the multiplex PCR reads in MiXCR, keeping a single row per CDR3 protein. The sample has approximately 200,000 distinct CDR3 sequences, about 16% seen once. Sequences were obtained from blood. Every receptor here comes from a man aged 35 to 55 with Graves' hyperthyroidism.

This clonotype has just a few counts. The chain is built from TRBV7-9 and TRBJ1-2; D remains ambiguous. Germline lookup yields CDR1 SEHNR and CDR2 FQNEAQ (reference sequence). Trimming took 5 bases from V and 7 from J, leaving 14 bases between them. This CDR3 comprises 13 residues. CDR3 DNA: TGTGCCAGCAGCCCTCTATCAGACACTGGCTACACCTTC. It codes for CASSPLSDTGYTF.

There are many counts of this clonotype. V gene TRBV12-3 or TRBV12-4 combines with J gene TRBJ2-5; D unresolved. Trimming took off 5 bases at V and 0 bases at J, with 4 bases between the two ends. The CDR3 runs 12 residues. DNA of the CDR3: TGTGCCAGCAGTGCCTACCAAGAGACCCAGTACTTC. The encoded protein is CASSAYQETQYF.

This chain connects TRBV5-4 to TRBJ2-3, with TRBD1 identical over 7 bases. The germline gives CDR1 SGHNT, CDR2 YYREEE (reference sequence). The CDR3 runs to 16 residues. Trimming cost V 2 bases and J 0 bases; bases outside gene matches: 6. The CDR3 bases are TGTGCCAGCAGCTTACCTAAGACAGGGAGCACAGATACGCAGTATTTT. Translated, it gives CASSLPKTGSTDTQYF.

This clonotype was observed many times. This sequence joins TRBV18 and TRBJ1-6; D perhaps matches TRBD1 (6 bases). Deletions cut 3 bases from V and 7 bases from J, with 13 bases between. The V gene's germline CDR1 is KGHSH and CDR2 LQKENI. The CDR3 runs to 15 residues. CDR3 DNA: TGTGCCAGCTCACCCACCCAGGGGATGAATTCACCCCTCCACTTT. It translates to CASSPTQGMNSPLHF.

This clonotype occurred many times. V usage is TRBV20-1 and J usage is TRBJ1-1, with 10 bases fitting TRBD1. The CDR3 has 17 residues. Germline V CDR1 and CDR2: DFQATT, SNEGSKA (reference sequence). The junction had 7 bases not matched to a gene; V was cut back by 0 bases and J by 0 bases. CDR3 in amino acids: CSARDGDRGSMNTEAFF. Here the CDR3 DNA reads TGCAGTGCTAGAGATGGGGACAGGGGTAGTATGAACACTGAAGCTTTCTTT.

With respect to this clonotype: At one end, the junction sequence differs from germline, possibly due to a read error. The chain links TRBV5-1 to TRBJ1-5; TRBD1 is a possible D gene (6 bases). This CDR3 spans 16 amino acids. In germline, CDR1 is SGHRS, CDR2 YFSETQ. The CDR3 region is CASSTQGGWTDQPQHF. Here the CDR3 DNA reads TGTGCCAGCAGCACACAGGGTGGATGGACAGATCAGCCCCAGCATTTT.

This clonotype was counted at least ten times. The chain employs TRBV24-1 and TRBJ2-5; D assignment may be TRBD1 or TRBD2 (6 bases each). Germline lookup yields CDR1 KGHDR and CDR2 SFDVKD. The CDR3 is 13 amino acids. Trimming shortened V by 9 bases and J by 4 bases, and 14 bases separated the two germline ends. The CDR3 DNA sequence: TGTGCCACCGGCACGGGGGCCCTAGAGACCCAGTACTTC. Its protein is CATGTGALETQYF.

In this sample, this clonotype turned up a few times. V gene TRBV7-2 combines with J gene TRBJ1-1; TRBD1 matches at 7 bases. The V segment lost 5 bases and the J segment 4 bases; nucleotides outside the gene matches: 10. Germline CDR1 is SGHTA and CDR2 is FQGNSA. There are 15 residues in the CDR3. Written as DNA, the CDR3 is TGTGCCAGCAGCCCCGGGACAGCCTGGAGCACTGAAGCTTTCTTT. Translation gives CASSPGTAWSTEAFF. The complete variable domain, with remaining parts taken from reference TRBV7-2 and TRBJ1-1, reads GAGVSQSPSNKVTEKGKDVELRCDPISGHTALYWYRQSLGQGLEFLIYFQGNSAPDKSGLPSDRFSAERTGGSVSTLTIQRTQQEDSAVYLCASSPGTAWSTEAFFGQGTRLTVV.